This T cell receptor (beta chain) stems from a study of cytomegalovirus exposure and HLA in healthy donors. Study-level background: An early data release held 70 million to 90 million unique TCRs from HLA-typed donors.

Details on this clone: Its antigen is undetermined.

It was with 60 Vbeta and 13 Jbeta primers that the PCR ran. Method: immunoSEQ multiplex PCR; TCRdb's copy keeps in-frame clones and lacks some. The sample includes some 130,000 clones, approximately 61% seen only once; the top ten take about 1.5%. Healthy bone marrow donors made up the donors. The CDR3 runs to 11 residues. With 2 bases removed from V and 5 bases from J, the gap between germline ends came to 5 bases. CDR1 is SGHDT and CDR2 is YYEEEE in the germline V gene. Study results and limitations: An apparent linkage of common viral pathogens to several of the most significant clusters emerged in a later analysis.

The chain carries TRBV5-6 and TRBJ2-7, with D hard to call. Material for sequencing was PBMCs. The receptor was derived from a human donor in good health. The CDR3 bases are TGTGCCAGCAGCTTAGAGGACGAGCAGTACTTC. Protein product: CASSLEDEQYF.